The 4 T cell receptor beta chains presented below share a single source sample, sequenced in a study of blood T cell repertoires in COVID-19. The protocol was immunoSEQ multiplex PCR, while the TCRdb copy is restricted to in-frame clones and leaves out a portion. Of some 150,000 clones in the sample, around 83% were seen once. The specimen sequenced was peripheral blood. The receptors derive from a woman aged 45-65 years with acute or convalescent COVID-19.

The gene calls are TRBV2 and TRBJ1-5; possibly TRBD1 for D (5 bases). Per germline, CDR1 SNHLY and CDR2 FYNNEI. The CDR3 length is 14 residues. Trimming removed 4 bases from V and 10 bases from J, with 17 bases in between. The DNA of the CDR3 is TGTGCCAGCAGTGGTGCGGGAGGGGAACCACCCCAGCATTTT. Translated: CASSGAGGEPPQHF. Drawing the rest from reference TRBV2 and TRBJ1-5, the complete variable domain is EPEVTQTPSHQVTQMGQEVILRCVPISNHLYFYWYRQILGQKVEFLVSFYNNEISEKSEIFDDQFSVERPDGSNFTLKIRSTKLEDSAMYFCASSGAGGEPPQHFGDGTRLSIL.

This clone showed up just a few times. The chain is built from TRBV14 and TRBJ2-5; D perhaps matches TRBD1 (6 bases). The CDR3 loop spans 16 amino acids. Germline V CDR1 and CDR2: SGHDN, FVKESK. Trimming left V 1 base short and J 4 bases short, with 16 bases between. CDR3: CASSQGSWTEGETQYF. The CDR3, as DNA: TGTGCCAGCAGCCAAGGCTCGTGGACAGAGGGAGAGACCCAGTACTTC.

The chain employs TRBV5-5 and TRBJ2-1; 9 bases align to TRBD2. V dropped 4 bases and J dropped 2; count of bases not matched to a gene: 10. The CDR3 totals 17 residues. CDR1 is SGHKS and CDR2 is YYEKEE in the germline V gene (reference sequence). DNA of the CDR3: TGTGCCAGCAGCCTTGTAATGGCGGGAGGGACCTACAATGAGCAGTTCTTC. This codes for CASSLVMAGGTYNEQFF. Full variable domain (outside the CDR3, taken from reference TRBV5-5 and TRBJ2-1): DAGVTQSPTHLIKTRGQQVTLRCSPISGHKSVSWYQQVLGQGPQFIFQYYEKEERGRGNFPDRFSARQFPNYSSELNVNALLLGDSALYLCASSLVMAGGTYNEQFFGPGTRLTVL.

In this sample, this clone turned up a few times. V is TRBV29-1 and J is TRBJ1-6; weak D call: TRBD1 (6 bases). This CDR3 is built from 19 residues. The germline gives CDR1 SQVTM, CDR2 ANQGSEA. Trimming pared 2 bases from V and 4 bases from J, leaving 24 bases between. The DNA for the CDR3 is TGCAGCGTTGAATGCGGGTTCAGGGGCCTTCCCGAATATAATTCACCCCTCCACTTT. Its protein is CSVECGFRGLPEYNSPLHF.